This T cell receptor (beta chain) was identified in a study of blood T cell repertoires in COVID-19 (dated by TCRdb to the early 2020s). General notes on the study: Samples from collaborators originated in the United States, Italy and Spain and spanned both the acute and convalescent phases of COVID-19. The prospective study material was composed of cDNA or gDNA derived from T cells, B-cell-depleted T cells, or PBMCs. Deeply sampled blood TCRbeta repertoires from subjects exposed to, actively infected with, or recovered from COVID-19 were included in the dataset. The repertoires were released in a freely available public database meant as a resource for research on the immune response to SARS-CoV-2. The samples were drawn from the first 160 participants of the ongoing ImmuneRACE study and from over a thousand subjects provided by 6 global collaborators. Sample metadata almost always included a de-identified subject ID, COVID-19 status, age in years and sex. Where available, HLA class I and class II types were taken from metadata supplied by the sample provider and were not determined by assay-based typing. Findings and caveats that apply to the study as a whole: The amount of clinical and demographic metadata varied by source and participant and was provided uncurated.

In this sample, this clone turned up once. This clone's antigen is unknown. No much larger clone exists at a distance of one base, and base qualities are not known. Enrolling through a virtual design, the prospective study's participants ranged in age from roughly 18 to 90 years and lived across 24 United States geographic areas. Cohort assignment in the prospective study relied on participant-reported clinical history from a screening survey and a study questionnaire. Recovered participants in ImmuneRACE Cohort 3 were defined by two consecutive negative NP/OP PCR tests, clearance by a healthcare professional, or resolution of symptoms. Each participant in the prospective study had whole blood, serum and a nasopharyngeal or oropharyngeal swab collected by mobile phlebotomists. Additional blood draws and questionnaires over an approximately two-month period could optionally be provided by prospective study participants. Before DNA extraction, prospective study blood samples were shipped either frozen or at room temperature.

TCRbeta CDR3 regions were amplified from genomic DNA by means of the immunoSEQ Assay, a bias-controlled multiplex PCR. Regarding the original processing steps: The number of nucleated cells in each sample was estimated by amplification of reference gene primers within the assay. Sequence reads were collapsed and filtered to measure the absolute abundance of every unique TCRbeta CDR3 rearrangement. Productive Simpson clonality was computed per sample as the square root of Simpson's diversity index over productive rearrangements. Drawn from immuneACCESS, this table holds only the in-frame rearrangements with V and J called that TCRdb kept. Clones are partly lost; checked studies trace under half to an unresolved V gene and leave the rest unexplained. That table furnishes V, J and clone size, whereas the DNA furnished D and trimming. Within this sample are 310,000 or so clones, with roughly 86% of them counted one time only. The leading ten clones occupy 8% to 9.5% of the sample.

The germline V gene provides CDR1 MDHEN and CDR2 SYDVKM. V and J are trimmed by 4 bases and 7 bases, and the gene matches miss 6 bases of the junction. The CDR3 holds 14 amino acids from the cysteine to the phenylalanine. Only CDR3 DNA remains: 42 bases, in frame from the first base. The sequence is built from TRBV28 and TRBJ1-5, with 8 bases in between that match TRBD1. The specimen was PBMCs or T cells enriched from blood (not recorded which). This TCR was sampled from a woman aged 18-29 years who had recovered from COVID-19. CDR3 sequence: CASSSDRVPQPQHF. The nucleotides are TGTGCCAGCAGTTCGGACAGGGTACCACAGCCCCAGCATTTT.